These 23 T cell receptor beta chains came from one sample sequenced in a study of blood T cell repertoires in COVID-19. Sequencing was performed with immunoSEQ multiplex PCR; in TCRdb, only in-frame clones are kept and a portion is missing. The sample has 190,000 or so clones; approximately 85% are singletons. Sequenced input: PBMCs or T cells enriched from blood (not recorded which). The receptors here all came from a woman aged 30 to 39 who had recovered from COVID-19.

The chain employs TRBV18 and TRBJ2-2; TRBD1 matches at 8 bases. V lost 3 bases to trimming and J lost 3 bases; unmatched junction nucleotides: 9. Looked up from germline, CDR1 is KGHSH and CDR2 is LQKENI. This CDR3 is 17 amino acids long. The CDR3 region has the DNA TGTGCCAGCTCACCGGATGGACAGGGCTCCTACACCGGGGAGCTGTTTTTT. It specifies CASSPDGQGSYTGELFF. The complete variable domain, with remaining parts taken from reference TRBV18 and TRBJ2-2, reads NAGVMQNPRHLVRRRGQEARLRCSPMKGHSHVYWYRQLPEEGLKFMVYLQKENIIDESGMPKERFSAEFPKEGPSILRIQQVVRGDSAAYFCASSPDGQGSYTGELFFGEGSRLTVL.

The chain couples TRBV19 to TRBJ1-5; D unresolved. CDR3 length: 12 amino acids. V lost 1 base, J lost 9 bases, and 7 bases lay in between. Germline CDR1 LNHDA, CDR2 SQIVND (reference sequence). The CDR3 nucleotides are TGTGCCAGTAGTATAGTGCGGTGGCCCCAGCATTTT. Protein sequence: CASSIVRWPQHF.

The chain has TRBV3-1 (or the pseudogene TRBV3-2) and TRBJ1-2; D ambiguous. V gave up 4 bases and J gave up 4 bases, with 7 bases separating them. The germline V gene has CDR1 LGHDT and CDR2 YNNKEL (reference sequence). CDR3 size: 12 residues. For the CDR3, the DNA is TGTGCCAGCAGCCCGGGTGGCTATGGCTACACCTTC. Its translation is CASSPGGYGYTF.

The CDR3 region is CASSLWDRDTQYF. The CDR3 bases are TGTGCCAGCAGCTTGTGGGACAGAGATACGCAGTATTTT. This rearrangement joins TRBV9 to TRBJ2-3; TRBD1 aligns across 7 bases. CDR3 length equals 13 residues. Germline lookup yields CDR1 SGDLS and CDR2 YYNGEE. V shed 4 bases and J 5 bases; nucleotides not matched to a gene: 4. Filled out from reference TRBV9 and TRBJ2-3, the complete variable domain reads DSGVTQTPKHLITATGQRVTLRCSPRSGDLSVYWYQQSLDQGLQFLIQYYNGEERAKGNILERFSAQQFPDLHSELNLSSLELGDSALYFCASSLWDRDTQYFGPGTRLTVL.

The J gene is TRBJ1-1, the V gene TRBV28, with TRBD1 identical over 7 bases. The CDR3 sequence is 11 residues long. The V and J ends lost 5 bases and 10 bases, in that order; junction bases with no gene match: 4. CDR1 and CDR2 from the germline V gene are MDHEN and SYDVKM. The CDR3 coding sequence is TGTGCCAGCAGTCCTAACAGGGGAGCTTTCTTT. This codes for CASSPNRGAFF.

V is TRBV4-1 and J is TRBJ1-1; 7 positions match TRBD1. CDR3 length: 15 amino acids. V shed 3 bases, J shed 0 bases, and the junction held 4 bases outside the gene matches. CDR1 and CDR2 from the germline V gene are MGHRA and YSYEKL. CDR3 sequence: CASSQADRVNTEAFF. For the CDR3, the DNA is TGCGCCAGCAGCCAGGCAGACAGGGTGAACACTGAAGCTTTCTTT.

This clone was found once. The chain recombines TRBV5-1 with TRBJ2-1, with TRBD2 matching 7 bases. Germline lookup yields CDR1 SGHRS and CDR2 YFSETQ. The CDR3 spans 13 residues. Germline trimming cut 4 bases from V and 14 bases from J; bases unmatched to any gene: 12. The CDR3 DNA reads TGCGCCAGCAGCCCGCCTCAGACTAGCAAGGAGTTCTTC. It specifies CASSPPQTSKEFF.

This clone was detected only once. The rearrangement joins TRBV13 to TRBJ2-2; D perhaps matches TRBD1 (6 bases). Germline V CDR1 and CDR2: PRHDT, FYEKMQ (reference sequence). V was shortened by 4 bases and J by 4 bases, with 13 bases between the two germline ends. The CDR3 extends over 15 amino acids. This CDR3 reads CASSYRGQSTGELFF. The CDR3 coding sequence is TGTGCCAGCAGCTATAGAGGACAGTCCACCGGGGAGCTGTTTTTT.

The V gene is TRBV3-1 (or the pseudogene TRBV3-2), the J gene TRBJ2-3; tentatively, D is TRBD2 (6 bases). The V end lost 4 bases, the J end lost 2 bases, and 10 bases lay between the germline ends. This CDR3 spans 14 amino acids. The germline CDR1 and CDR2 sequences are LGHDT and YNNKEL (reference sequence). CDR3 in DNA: TGTGCCAGCAGCCGCGGGACGCCCACAGATACGCAGTATTTT. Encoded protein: CASSRGTPTDTQYF.

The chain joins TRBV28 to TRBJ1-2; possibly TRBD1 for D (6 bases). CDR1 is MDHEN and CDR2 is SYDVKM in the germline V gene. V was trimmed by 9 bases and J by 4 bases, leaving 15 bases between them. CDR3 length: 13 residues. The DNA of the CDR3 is TGTGCCAGTCAGGGGTTGGGTACCTATGGCTACACCTTC. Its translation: CASQGLGTYGYTF.

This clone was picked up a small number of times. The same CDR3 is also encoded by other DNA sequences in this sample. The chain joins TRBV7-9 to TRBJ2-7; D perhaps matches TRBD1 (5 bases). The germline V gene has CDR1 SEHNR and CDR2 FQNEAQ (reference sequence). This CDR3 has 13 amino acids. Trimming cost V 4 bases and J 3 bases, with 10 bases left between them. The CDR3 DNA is TGTGCCAGCAGCTCTACAGGCTTCTACGAGCAGTACTTC. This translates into CASSSTGFYEQYF.

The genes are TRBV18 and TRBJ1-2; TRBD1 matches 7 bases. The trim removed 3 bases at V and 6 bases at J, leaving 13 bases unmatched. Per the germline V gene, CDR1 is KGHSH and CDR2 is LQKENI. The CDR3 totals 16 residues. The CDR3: CASSPLGQGVDNGYTF. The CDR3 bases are TGTGCCAGCTCACCGCTAGGCCAGGGGGTCGATAATGGCTACACCTTC.

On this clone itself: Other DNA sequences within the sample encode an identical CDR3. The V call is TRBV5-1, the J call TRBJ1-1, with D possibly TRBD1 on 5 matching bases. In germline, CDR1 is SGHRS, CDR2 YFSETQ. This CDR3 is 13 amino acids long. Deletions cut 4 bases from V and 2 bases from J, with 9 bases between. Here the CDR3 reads CASSVQENTEAFF. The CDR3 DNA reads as TGCGCCAGCAGCGTACAGGAAAACACTGAAGCTTTCTTT. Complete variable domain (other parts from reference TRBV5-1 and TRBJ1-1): KAGVTQTPRYLIKTRGQQVTLSCSPISGHRSVSWYQQTPGQGLQFLFEYFSETQRNKGNFPGRFSGRQFSNSRSEMNVSTLELGDSALYLCASSVQENTEAFFGQGTRLTVV.

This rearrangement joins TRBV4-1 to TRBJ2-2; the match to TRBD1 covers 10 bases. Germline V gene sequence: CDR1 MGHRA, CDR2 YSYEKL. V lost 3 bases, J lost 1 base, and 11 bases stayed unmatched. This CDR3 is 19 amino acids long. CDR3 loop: CASSQFLGQGWGNTGELFF. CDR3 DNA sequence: TGCGCCAGCAGCCAGTTTCTGGGACAGGGGTGGGGGAACACCGGGGAGCTGTTTTTT.

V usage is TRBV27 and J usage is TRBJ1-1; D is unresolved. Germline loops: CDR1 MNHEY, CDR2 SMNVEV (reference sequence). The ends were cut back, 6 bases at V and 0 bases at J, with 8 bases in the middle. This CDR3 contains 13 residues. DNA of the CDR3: TGTGCCAGCAGCGGGTTCATGAACACTGAAGCTTTCTTT. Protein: CASSGFMNTEAFF.

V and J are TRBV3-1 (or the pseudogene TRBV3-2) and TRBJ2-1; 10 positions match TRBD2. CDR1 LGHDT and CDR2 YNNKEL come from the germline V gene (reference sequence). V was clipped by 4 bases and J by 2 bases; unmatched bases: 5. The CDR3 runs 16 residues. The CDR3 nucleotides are TGTGCCAGCAGCCCTTCTAGCGGGAGAGCCTACAATGAGCAGTTCTTC. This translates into CASSPSSGRAYNEQFF.

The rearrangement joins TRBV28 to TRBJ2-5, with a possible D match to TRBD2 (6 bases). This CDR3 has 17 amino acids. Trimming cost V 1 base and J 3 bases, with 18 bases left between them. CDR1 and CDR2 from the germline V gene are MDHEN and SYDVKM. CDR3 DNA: TGTGCCAGCAGTTTATATGGCCCCGGGAGTTCGAAAGAGACCCAGTACTTC. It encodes CASSLYGPGSSKETQYF.

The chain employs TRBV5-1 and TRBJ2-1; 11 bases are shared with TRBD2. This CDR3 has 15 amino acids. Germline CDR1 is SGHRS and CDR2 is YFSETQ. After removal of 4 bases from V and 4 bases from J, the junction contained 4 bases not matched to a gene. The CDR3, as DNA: TGCGCCAGCAGCGCCACTAGCGGGGGTTACAATGAGCAGTTCTTC. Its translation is CASSATSGGYNEQFF.

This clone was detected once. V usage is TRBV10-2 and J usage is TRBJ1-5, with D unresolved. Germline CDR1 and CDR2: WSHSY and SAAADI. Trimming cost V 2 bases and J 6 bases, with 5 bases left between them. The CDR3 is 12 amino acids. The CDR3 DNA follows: TGCGCCAGCAGTGAGGGGAGTCAGCCCCAGCATTTT. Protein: CASSEGSQPQHF.

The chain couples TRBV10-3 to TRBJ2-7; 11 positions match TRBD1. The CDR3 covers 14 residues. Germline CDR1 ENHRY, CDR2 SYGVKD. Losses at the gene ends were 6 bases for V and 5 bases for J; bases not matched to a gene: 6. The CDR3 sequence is CAISRDRGKHEQYF. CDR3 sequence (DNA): TGTGCCATCAGCCGGGACAGGGGGAAACACGAGCAGTACTTC.

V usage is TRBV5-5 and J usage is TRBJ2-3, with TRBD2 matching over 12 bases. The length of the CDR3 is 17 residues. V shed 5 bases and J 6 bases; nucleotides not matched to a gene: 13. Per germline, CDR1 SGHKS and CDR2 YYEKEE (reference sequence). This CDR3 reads CASRTSGSGGSGDTQYF. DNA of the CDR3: TGTGCCAGCAGGACTAGCGGGAGTGGGGGCTCAGGGGATACGCAGTATTTT.

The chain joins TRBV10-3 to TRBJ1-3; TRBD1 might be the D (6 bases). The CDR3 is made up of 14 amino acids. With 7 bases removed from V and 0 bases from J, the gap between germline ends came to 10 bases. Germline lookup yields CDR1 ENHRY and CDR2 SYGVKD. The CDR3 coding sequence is TGTGCCATCACGGGGGGCGCCTCTGGAAACACCATATATTTT. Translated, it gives CAITGGASGNTIYF.

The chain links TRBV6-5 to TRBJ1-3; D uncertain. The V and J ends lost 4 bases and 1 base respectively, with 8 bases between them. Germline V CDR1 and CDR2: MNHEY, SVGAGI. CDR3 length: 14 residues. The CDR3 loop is CASSSGESGNTIYF. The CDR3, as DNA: TGTGCCAGCAGTTCCGGGGAATCTGGAAACACCATATATTTT.